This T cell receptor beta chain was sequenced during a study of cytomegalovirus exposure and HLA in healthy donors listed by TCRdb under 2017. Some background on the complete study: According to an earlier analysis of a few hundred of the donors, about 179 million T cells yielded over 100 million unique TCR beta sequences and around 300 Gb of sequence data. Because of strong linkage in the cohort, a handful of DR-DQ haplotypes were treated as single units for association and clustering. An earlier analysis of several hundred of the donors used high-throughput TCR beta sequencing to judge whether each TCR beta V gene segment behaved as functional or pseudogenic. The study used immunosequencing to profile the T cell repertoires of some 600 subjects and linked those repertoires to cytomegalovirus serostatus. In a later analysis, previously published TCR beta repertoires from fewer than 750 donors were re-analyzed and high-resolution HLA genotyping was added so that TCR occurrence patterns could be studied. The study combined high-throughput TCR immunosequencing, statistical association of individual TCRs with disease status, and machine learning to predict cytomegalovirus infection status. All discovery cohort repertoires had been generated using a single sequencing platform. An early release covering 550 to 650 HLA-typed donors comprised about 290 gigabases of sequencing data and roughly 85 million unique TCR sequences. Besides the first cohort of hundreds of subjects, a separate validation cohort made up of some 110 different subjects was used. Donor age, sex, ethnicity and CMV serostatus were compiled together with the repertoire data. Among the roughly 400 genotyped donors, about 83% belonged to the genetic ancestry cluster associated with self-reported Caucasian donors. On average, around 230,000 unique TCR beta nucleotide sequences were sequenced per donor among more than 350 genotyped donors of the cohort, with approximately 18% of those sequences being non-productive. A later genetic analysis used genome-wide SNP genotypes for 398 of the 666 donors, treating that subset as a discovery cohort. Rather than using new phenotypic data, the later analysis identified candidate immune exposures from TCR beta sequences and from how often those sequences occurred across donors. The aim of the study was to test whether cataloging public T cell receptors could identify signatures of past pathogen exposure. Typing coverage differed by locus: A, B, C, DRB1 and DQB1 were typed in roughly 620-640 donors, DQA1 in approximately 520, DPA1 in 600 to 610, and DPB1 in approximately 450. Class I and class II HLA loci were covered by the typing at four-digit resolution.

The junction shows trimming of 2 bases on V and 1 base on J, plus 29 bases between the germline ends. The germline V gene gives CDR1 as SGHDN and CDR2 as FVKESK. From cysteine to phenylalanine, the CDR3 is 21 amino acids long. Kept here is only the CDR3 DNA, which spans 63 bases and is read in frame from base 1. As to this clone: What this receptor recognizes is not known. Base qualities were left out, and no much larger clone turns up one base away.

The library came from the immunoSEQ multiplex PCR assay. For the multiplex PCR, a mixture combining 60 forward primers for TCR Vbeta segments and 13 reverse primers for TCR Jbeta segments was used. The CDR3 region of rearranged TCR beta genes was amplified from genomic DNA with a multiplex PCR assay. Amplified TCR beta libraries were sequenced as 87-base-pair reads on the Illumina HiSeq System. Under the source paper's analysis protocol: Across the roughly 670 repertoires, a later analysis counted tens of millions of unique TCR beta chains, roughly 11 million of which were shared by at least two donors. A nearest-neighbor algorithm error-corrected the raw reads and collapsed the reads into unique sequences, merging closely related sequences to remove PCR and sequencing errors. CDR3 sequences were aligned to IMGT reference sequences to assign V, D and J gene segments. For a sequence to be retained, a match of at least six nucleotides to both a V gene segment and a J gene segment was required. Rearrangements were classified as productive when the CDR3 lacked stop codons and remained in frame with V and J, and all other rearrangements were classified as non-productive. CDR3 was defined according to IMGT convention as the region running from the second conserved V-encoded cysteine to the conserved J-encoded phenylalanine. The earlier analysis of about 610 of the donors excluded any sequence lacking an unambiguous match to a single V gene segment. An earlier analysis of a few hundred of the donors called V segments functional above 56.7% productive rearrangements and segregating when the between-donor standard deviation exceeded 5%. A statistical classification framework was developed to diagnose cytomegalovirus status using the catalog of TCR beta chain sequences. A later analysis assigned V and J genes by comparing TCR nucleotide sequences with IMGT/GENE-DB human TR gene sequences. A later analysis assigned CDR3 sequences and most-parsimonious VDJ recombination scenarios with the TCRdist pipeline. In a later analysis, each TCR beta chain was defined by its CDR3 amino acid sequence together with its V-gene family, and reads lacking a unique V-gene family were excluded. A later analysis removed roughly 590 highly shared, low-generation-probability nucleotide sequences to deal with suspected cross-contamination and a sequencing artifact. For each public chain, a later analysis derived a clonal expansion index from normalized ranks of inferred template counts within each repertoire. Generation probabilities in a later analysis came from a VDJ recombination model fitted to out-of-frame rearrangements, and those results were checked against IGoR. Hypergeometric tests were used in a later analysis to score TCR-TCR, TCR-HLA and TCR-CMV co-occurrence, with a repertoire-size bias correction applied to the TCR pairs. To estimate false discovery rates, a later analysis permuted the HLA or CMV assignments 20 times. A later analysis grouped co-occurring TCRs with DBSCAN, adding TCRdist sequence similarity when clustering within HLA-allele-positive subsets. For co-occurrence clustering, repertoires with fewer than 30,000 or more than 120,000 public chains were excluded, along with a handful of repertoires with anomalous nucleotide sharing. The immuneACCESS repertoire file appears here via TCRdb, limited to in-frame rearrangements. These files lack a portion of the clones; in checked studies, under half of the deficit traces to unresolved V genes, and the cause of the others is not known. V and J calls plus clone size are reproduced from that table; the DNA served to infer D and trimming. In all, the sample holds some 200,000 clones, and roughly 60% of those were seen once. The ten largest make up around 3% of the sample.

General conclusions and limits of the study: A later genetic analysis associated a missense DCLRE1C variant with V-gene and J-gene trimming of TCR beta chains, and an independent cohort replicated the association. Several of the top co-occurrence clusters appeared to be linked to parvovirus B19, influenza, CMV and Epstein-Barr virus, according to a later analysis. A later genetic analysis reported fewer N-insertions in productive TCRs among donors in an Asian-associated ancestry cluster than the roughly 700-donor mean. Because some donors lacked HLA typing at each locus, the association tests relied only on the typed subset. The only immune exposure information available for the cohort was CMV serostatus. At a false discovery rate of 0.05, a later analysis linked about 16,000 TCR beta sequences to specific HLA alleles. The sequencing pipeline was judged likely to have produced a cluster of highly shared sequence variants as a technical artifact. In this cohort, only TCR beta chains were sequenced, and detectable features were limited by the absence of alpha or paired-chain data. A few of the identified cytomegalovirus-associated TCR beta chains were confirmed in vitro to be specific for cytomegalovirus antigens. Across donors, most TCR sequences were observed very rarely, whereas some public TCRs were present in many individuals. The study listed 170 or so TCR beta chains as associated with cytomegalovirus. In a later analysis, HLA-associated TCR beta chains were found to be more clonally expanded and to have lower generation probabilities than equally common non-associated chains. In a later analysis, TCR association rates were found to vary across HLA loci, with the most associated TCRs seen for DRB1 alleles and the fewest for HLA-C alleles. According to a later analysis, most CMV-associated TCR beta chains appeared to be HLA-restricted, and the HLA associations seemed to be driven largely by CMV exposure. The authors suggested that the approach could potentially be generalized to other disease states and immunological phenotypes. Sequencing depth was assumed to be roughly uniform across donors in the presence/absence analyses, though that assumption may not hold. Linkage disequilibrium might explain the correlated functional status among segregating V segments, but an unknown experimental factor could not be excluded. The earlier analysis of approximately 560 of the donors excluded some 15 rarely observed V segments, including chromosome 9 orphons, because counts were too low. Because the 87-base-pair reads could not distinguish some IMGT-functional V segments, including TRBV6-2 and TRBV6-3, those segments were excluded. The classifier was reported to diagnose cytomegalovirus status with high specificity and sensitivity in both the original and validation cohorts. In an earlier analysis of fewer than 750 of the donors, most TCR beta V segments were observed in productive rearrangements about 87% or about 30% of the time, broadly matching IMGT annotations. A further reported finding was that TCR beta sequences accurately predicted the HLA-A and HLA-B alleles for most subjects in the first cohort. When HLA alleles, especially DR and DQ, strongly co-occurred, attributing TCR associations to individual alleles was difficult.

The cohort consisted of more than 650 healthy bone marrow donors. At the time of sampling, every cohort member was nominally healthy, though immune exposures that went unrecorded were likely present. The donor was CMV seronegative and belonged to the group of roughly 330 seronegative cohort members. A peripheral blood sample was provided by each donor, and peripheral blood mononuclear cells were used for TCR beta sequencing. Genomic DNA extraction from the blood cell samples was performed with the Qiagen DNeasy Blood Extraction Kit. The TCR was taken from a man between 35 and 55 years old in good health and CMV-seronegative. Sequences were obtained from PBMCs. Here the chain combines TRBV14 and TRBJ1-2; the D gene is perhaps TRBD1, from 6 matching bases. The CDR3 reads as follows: CASSQRRPGQGLRPINYGYTF. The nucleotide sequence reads TGTGCCAGCAGCCAACGAAGACCAGGTCAGGGGTTAAGACCGATTAACTATGGCTACACCTTC.